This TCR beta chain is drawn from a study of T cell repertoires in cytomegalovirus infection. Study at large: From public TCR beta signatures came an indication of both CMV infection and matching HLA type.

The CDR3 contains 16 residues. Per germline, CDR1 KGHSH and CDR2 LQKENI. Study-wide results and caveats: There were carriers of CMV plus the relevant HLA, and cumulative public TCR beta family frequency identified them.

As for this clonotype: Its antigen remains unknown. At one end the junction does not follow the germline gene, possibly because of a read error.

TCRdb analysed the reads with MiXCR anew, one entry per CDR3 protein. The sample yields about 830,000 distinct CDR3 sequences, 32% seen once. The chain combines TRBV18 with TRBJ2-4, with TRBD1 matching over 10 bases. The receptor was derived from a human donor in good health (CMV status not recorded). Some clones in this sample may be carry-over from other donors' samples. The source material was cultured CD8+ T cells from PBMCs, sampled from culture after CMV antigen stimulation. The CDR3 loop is CASSPGQGDGKSIQYF. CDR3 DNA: TGTGCCAGCTCACCTGGACAGGGGGACGGTAAAAGCATTCAGTACTTC.